A single sample is the source of the 14 T cell receptor beta chains below, sequenced in a study of blood T cell repertoires in COVID-19. The method was immunoSEQ multiplex PCR; TCRdb's version includes in-frame clones alone and lacks a portion of them. Of 180,000 or so clones listed, approximately 90% are singletons. Sequenced sample: peripheral blood. All receptors come from a man between 18 and 29 years old with acute or convalescent COVID-19.

DNA for the CDR3: TGTGCCTGGAGTTCTAGCGGGGGGCCCACAGATACGCAGTATTTT. As protein: CAWSSSGGPTDTQYF. The V and J genes are TRBV30 and TRBJ2-3, with 11 nucleotides matching TRBD2. CDR3 length equals 15 residues. Trimming took 2 bases from V and 2 from J; bases not matched to a gene: 3. From germline, CDR1 is GTSNPN and CDR2 SVGIG (reference sequence).

This clone was detected only once. This chain joins TRBV6-5 and TRBJ2-3; TRBD2 matches 11 bases. The CDR3 runs to 16 residues. V lost 4 bases to trimming and J lost 6 bases; unmatched junction nucleotides: 9. Germline loops: CDR1 MNHEY, CDR2 SVGAGI. The CDR3, as DNA: TGTGCCAGCAGTTCGACTAGCGGGGCCAAGGGGGATACGCAGTATTTT. It translates to CASSSTSGAKGDTQYF.

The chain combines TRBV19 with TRBJ1-5; TRBD1 is a possible D gene (5 bases). The V end was cut by 11 bases, the J end by 3 bases, with 17 bases between. Germline V gives CDR1 LNHDA, CDR2 SQIVND (reference sequence). This CDR3 has 14 residues. CDR3 protein: CAAQSQGFNQPQHF. CDR3 coding DNA: TGTGCCGCACAGTCTCAGGGATTCAATCAGCCCCAGCATTTT. Full variable domain (outside the CDR3, taken from reference TRBV19 and TRBJ1-5): DGGITQSPKYLFRKEGQNVTLSCEQNLNHDAMYWYRQDPGQGLRLIYYSQIVNDFQKGDIAEGYSVSREKKESFPLTVTSAQKNPTAFYLCAAQSQGFNQPQHFGDGTRLSIL.

The V and J genes are TRBV5-5 and TRBJ1-6, with D unresolved. The CDR3 extends over 15 amino acids. Deletions cut 0 bases from V and 6 bases from J, with 10 bases between. Germline lookup yields CDR1 SGHKS and CDR2 YYEKEE (reference sequence). The CDR3 coding sequence is TGTGCCAGCAGCTTGGTGACAAGAGTTAATTCACCCCTCCACTTT. Translating gives CASSLVTRVNSPLHF.

The V gene is TRBV6-5, the J gene TRBJ1-2; 7 nucleotides match TRBD1. CDR1 and CDR2 (germline): MNHEY, SVGAGI. V trimming: 4 bases; J trimming: 6 bases; junction bases outside the gene matches: 14. The length of the CDR3 is 16 residues. The CDR3 loop reads CASSSKIIDRANGYTF. CDR3 in DNA: TGTGCCAGCAGTTCGAAGATCATTGACAGGGCCAATGGCTACACCTTC.

The V call is TRBV4-1, the J call TRBJ2-3, with D possibly matching TRBD2 (6 bases). CDR3 size: 15 residues. Germline V CDR1 and CDR2: MGHRA, YSYEKL. The V and J ends lost 3 bases and 2 bases respectively, with 12 bases between them. The DNA for the CDR3 is TGCGCCAGCAGCCACCTCGGACTAAACACAGATACGCAGTATTTT. It is translated as CASSHLGLNTDTQYF.

J is TRBJ2-5 and V is TRBV10-3, with 15 bases lining up with TRBD2. V lost 8 bases and J lost 2; bases outside the gene matches: 0. Looked up from germline, CDR1 is ENHRY and CDR2 is SYGVKD. The CDR3 spans 14 residues. The DNA of the CDR3 is TGTGCCATCGGACTAGCGGGGGGGCAAGAGACCCAGTACTTC. Translation gives CAIGLAGGQETQYF.

The genes are TRBV12-5 and TRBJ1-6; a weak D match, TRBD1 (5 bases). The germline CDR1 and CDR2 sequences are LGHNT and FRNRAP. The CDR3 loop spans 16 amino acids. Trimming shortened V by 1 base and J by 10 bases, and 17 bases separated the two germline ends. CDR3 sequence: CASGLAVWQGSSPLHF. Here the CDR3 DNA reads TGTGCTAGTGGTTTGGCGGTGTGGCAGGGAAGCTCACCCCTCCACTTT. Using reference TRBV12-5 and TRBJ1-6 for the parts outside the CDR3, the full variable domain is DARVTQTPRHKVTEMGQEVTMRCQPILGHNTVFWYRQTMMQGLELLAYFRNRAPLDDSGMPKDRFSAEMPDATLATLKIQPSEPRDSAVYFCASGLAVWQGSSPLHFGNGTRLTVT.

In DNA form, the CDR3 reads TGTGCCACGACAGGGACCCTAATCATGAACACTGAAGCTTTCTTT. This sequence encodes CATTGTLIMNTEAFF. The J gene is TRBJ1-1, the V gene TRBV30; TRBD1 aligns across 7 bases. V gave up 8 bases and J gave up 0 bases; unmatched junction bases: 12. The CDR3 length is 15 residues. The germline V gene has CDR1 GTSNPN and CDR2 SVGIG (reference sequence).

In this sample, this clone turned up a few times. The J gene is TRBJ1-6, the V gene TRBV7-2; possible D gene TRBD1, 5 bases. From germline, CDR1 is SGHTA and CDR2 FQGNSA. Between the trimmed V and J ends, which lost 6 bases and 10 bases, there was a span of 13 bases. CDR3 length: 13 residues. This CDR3 is CASSPQVGSPLHF. CDR3 DNA: TGTGCCAGCAGTCCACAGGTCGGCTCACCCCTCCACTTT.

J is TRBJ1-6 and V is TRBV14; 7 bases align to TRBD1. V lost 1 base and J lost 0; bases outside the gene matches: 3. The CDR3 length is 17 residues. Germline lookup yields CDR1 SGHDN and CDR2 FVKESK. Here the CDR3 reads CASSQGQGVSYNSPLHF. As DNA, the CDR3 is TGTGCCAGCAGCCAAGGACAGGGAGTCTCCTATAATTCACCCCTCCACTTT.

The V and J genes are TRBV7-9 and TRBJ1-1; 8 nucleotides match TRBD1. V gave up 4 bases and J gave up 0 bases; unmatched junction bases: 4. The CDR3 loop spans 15 amino acids. Germline values: CDR1 SEHNR, CDR2 FQNEAQ (reference sequence). CDR3 sequence: CASSSDRGMNTEAFF. The CDR3 DNA follows: TGTGCCAGCAGCTCCGACAGGGGTATGAACACTGAAGCTTTCTTT.

In nucleotides, the CDR3 is TGTGCCAGCTCACCACCTGGAACAGGGGCAACCTACGAGCAGTACTTC. Translation: CASSPPGTGATYEQYF. The J gene is TRBJ2-7, the V gene TRBV18; 7 bases are shared with TRBD1. J gave up 2 bases and V 0 bases, and 7 bases lay outside the gene matches. Germline loops: CDR1 KGHSH, CDR2 LQKENI. This CDR3 contains 16 residues.

The chain employs TRBV5-1 and TRBJ2-1; D unclear. CDR1 is SGHRS and CDR2 is YFSETQ in the germline V gene. Trimming pared 7 bases from V and 2 bases from J, leaving 7 bases between. CDR3 length equals 12 residues. CDR3 region: CASSAAYNEQFF. The CDR3 DNA reads TGCGCCAGCTCCGCGGCCTACAATGAGCAGTTCTTC.